The 25 T cell receptor beta chains in this list originate from one sample, sequenced in a study of cytomegalovirus exposure and HLA in healthy donors. PCR amplification relied on 60 Vbeta primers (plus 13 Jbeta primers). Repertoires were generated with immunoSEQ multiplex PCR, while TCRdb's copy carries only in-frame clones and drops some. The data hold about 130,000 clones, with about 82% observed a single time. The sequenced sample was PBMCs. The receptors were sampled from a boy younger than 18 in good health and CMV-seronegative.

This clone came up once. The V gene is TRBV11-1, the J gene TRBJ1-1, with 10 bases aligning to TRBD1. The V segment lost 3 bases and the J segment 6 bases; nucleotides outside the gene matches: 4. The CDR3 has 14 amino acids. CDR1 and CDR2 (germline): SGHAT, FQDESV (reference sequence). The chain's CDR3 is CASSFTTGGPEAFF. CDR3 nucleotide sequence: TGTGCCAGCAGCTTTACGACAGGGGGCCCTGAAGCTTTCTTT.

The rearrangement uses TRBV29-1 and TRBJ1-2, with a tentative D call TRBD1 (6 bases). This CDR3 is 12 amino acids long. The V and J ends lost 7 bases and 3 bases respectively, with 12 bases between them. Germline loops: CDR1 SQVTM, CDR2 ANQGSEA. The DNA for the CDR3 is TGCAGCGCTTGGACAGTCGACTATGGCTACACCTTC. Protein product: CSAWTVDYGYTF.

The chain's CDR3 is CASSPGGGTEAFF. The CDR3 region has the DNA TGTGCCAGCAGCCCGGGAGGAGGCACTGAAGCTTTCTTT. The chain is built from TRBV5-5 and TRBJ1-1; D uncertain. V dropped 4 bases and J dropped 4 bases, with 11 bases sitting between them. The CDR3 has 13 amino acids. Germline lookup yields CDR1 SGHKS and CDR2 YYEKEE (reference sequence).

CDR3 region: CASSFRAGAREQYF. The CDR3 DNA sequence: TGTGCCAGCAGTTTTAGAGCGGGAGCCCGAGAGCAGTACTTC. The chain has TRBV27 and TRBJ2-7, with 8 bases matching TRBD2. The germline V gene encodes CDR1 MNHEY and CDR2 SMNVEV (reference sequence). CDR3 length: 14 amino acids. The ends lost 3 bases at V and 7 bases at J; junction bases unmatched: 8.

V is TRBV6-1 and J is TRBJ2-1; D is ambiguous. This CDR3 is 17 amino acids long. Germline V gives CDR1 MNHNS, CDR2 SASEGT. V was clipped by 0 bases and J by 0 bases, with 12 bases between them. The CDR3 region has the DNA TGTGCCAGCAGTGAAGCTTCCTTGTGGAGCTCCTACAATGAGCAGTTCTTC. Translating gives CASSEASLWSSYNEQFF.

This rearrangement joins TRBV30 to TRBJ1-1, with a weak D call TRBD1 (6 bases). V lost 0 bases and J lost 7, with 18 bases in between. This CDR3 comprises 15 residues. Germline V gene sequence: CDR1 GTSNPN, CDR2 SVGIG (reference sequence). The CDR3 DNA sequence: TGTGCCTGGAGTGTACTACCCCAGGGGTCAAGTGAAGCTTTCTTT. Protein sequence: CAWSVLPQGSSEAFF.

V usage is TRBV6-5 and J usage is TRBJ1-2, with D possibly TRBD1 on 6 matching bases. Between the trimmed V and J ends, which lost 0 bases and 1 base, there was a span of 12 bases. The CDR3 spans 16 residues. CDR1 is MNHEY and CDR2 is SVGAGI in the germline V gene. CDR3 nucleotides: TGTGCCAGCAGTTACTCTGGGGAGGGGGTTAACTATGGCTACACCTTC. Translating it yields CASSYSGEGVNYGYTF.

This clone has just a few counts. In the same sample, other DNA sequences code for this CDR3. The CDR3 DNA reads TGTGCCTGGAGTGTTCAGGGCAATCAGCCCCAGCATTTT. This sequence encodes CAWSVQGNQPQHF. V and J are TRBV30 and TRBJ1-5; no firm D call. Germline-derived CDR1 and CDR2 are GTSNPN and SVGIG (reference sequence). V lost 0 bases, J lost 2 bases, and 5 bases lay in between. CDR3 length equals 13 residues. The full variable domain, its missing parts supplied by reference TRBV30 and TRBJ1-5, is SQTIHQWPATLVQPVGSPLSLECTVEGTSNPNLYWYRQAAGRGLQLLFYSVGIGQISSEVPQNLSASRPQDRQFILSSKKLLLSDSGFYLCAWSVQGNQPQHFGDGTRLSIL.

The V gene is TRBV30, the J gene TRBJ2-4, with 8 bases identical to TRBD2. CDR1 and CDR2 (germline): GTSNPN, SVGIG (reference sequence). The CDR3 extends over 13 amino acids. Trimming took 2 bases from V and 9 from J; bases not matched to a gene: 6. The CDR3 protein is CAWSRAGVGIQYF. The CDR3 DNA reads TGTGCCTGGAGTAGAGCGGGAGTCGGCATTCAGTACTTC.

The V and J genes are TRBV19 and TRBJ2-7, with 7 bases identical to TRBD2. This CDR3 comprises 14 residues. Per germline, CDR1 LNHDA and CDR2 SQIVND (reference sequence). J was trimmed by 6 bases and V by 1 base; bases with no gene match: 6. CDR3 nucleotides: TGTGCCAGTAGTATAGCCGGGACTAAAGTCGAGCAGTACTTC. This gives the protein CASSIAGTKVEQYF.

This clone was observed a handful of times. The chain recombines TRBV27 with TRBJ2-7; the match to TRBD2 covers 9 bases. Germline CDR1 and CDR2: MNHEY and SMNVEV (reference sequence). CDR3 length: 19 residues. After removal of 2 bases from V and 5 bases from J, the junction contained 19 bases not matched to a gene. CDR3 amino acids: CASSLLRAGLAPIGHEQYF. The CDR3 DNA follows: TGTGCCAGCAGTTTACTCAGGGCCGGACTAGCGCCAATCGGCCACGAGCAGTACTTC.

V and J are TRBV30 and TRBJ2-3; 7 bases agree with TRBD1. This CDR3 comprises 14 residues. J lost 5 bases, V lost 6 bases, and 11 bases had no gene match. CDR1 is GTSNPN and CDR2 is SVGIG in the germline V gene (reference sequence). CDR3 nucleotide sequence: TGTGCCTGTATTGCCGACAGGGACGAAGATACGCAGTATTTT. As protein: CACIADRDEDTQYF.

The sample holds one count of this clone. This chain uses TRBV30 with TRBJ1-2; tentative D call: TRBD1 (6 bases). V lost 4 bases to trimming and J lost 3 bases, with 21 bases between them. Germline V gives CDR1 GTSNPN, CDR2 SVGIG (reference sequence). The CDR3 runs 16 residues. CDR3 coding DNA: TGTGCCTGGACCAAAAGGGACATGGACCCTGACTATGGCTACACCTTC. Translation gives CAWTKRDMDPDYGYTF.

This rearrangement joins TRBV4-3 to TRBJ1-5; D possibly corresponds to TRBD1 (5 bases). Trimming took off 0 bases at V and 2 bases at J, with 14 bases between the two ends. CDR1 and CDR2 (germline): LGHNA, YSLEER. The CDR3 has 17 amino acids. CDR3: CASSQEFRAIGNQPQHF. The CDR3, as DNA: TGCGCCAGCAGCCAAGAGTTCAGGGCAATCGGCAATCAGCCCCAGCATTTT.

The chain couples TRBV18 to TRBJ1-3; TRBD1 aligns across 8 bases. Germline V gene data show CDR1 as KGHSH and CDR2 as LQKENI. The V segment lost 6 bases and the J segment 0 bases; nucleotides outside the gene matches: 4. This CDR3 has 15 residues. Here the CDR3 DNA reads TGTGCCAGCTCGACTGACAGGGGCTCTGGAAACACCATATATTTT. Translated, it gives CASSTDRGSGNTIYF.

The rearrangement uses TRBV7-2 and TRBJ2-2; D perhaps matches TRBD2 (6 bases). Germline assignment: CDR1 SGHTA and CDR2 FQGNSA. The CDR3 runs 16 residues. Trimming pared 5 bases from V and 4 bases from J, leaving 17 bases between. This CDR3 reads CASSAPEGISTGELFF. The CDR3 bases are TGTGCCAGCAGCGCCCCGGAGGGCATTAGCACCGGGGAGCTGTTTTTT.

V usage is TRBV7-2 and J usage is TRBJ1-4, with a weak D call TRBD1 (6 bases). Germline CDR1 is SGHTA and CDR2 is FQGNSA. V was trimmed by 7 bases and J by 11 bases, leaving 23 bases between them. CDR3 length: 15 amino acids. The chain's CDR3 is CASTQSLGAGAKLFF. DNA of the CDR3: TGTGCCAGCACCCAAAGCCTGGGGGCAGGGGCCAAACTGTTTTTT.

The V and J genes are TRBV4-1 and TRBJ2-7; D gene unclear. V was shortened by 0 bases and J by 0 bases, with 15 bases between the two germline ends. The CDR3 covers 17 residues. Germline loops: CDR1 MGHRA, CDR2 YSYEKL. CDR3 coding DNA: TGCGCCAGCAGCCAAGATCAAGGCGCGTGGGCCTCCTACGAGCAGTACTTC. Translating gives CASSQDQGAWASYEQYF.

This chain links TRBV28 with TRBJ1-2; D remains unclear. V lost 5 bases, J lost 8 bases, and 12 bases lay in between. The CDR3 is 12 residues long. Germline V gives CDR1 MDHEN, CDR2 SYDVKM. CDR3 sequence reads: CASSPYGEGYTF. DNA of the CDR3: TGTGCCAGCAGTCCTTACGGGGAGGGCTACACCTTC.

V is TRBV9 and J is TRBJ2-1; 9 positions agree with TRBD1. Germline V CDR1 and CDR2: SGDLS, YYNGEE. V was clipped by 3 bases and J by 7 bases; unmatched bases: 5. CDR3 size: 14 residues. CDR3 loop: CASSGTGATNEQFF. DNA of the CDR3: TGTGCCAGCAGCGGGACAGGGGCCACTAATGAGCAGTTCTTC.

The chain combines TRBV7-2 with TRBJ2-5; D unresolved. Trimming took off 1 base at V and 12 bases at J, with 15 bases between the two ends. The CDR3 has 13 residues. Germline CDR1 reads SGHTA; CDR2 reads FQGNSA. CDR3 in DNA: TGTGCCAGCAGCTTAGAGTTCGAGTCCCATAAGTACTTC. The encoded protein is CASSLEFESHKYF.

This rearrangement joins TRBV5-1 to TRBJ2-2, with a weak D call TRBD1 (6 bases). The CDR3 is 16 amino acids. V was trimmed by 4 bases and J by 2 bases, leaving 15 bases between them. Germline V gene data show CDR1 as SGHRS and CDR2 as YFSETQ. This chain's CDR3 is CASSDVRTANTGELFF. The CDR3 nucleotides read TGCGCCAGCAGCGACGTACGGACAGCTAACACCGGGGAGCTGTTTTTT. The full variable domain, with the rest looked up from reference TRBV5-1 and TRBJ2-2, is KAGVTQTPRYLIKTRGQQVTLSCSPISGHRSVSWYQQTPGQGLQFLFEYFSETQRNKGNFPGRFSGRQFSNSRSEMNVSTLELGDSALYLCASSDVRTANTGELFFGEGSRLTVL.

This chain links TRBV19 with TRBJ1-2, with TRBD1 matching over 7 bases. V shed 4 bases, J shed 3 bases, and the junction held 2 bases outside the gene matches. The V gene's germline CDR1 is LNHDA and CDR2 SQIVND (reference sequence). CDR3 length equals 13 residues. The CDR3 DNA sequence: TGTGCCAGTAGTAGGGACAGAGACTATGGCTACACCTTC. The encoded protein is CASSRDRDYGYTF.

The DNA for the CDR3 is TGCAGCGTACCGGGACTATCCCTTGGGGGCTACACCTTC. It codes for CSVPGLSLGGYTF. The chain uses TRBV29-1 and TRBJ1-2, with a tentative D call TRBD1 (5 bases). V was pared by 6 bases and J by 8 bases, with 19 bases between. Per germline, CDR1 SQVTM and CDR2 ANQGSEA. This CDR3 contains 13 residues. Full variable domain (remainder filled in from reference TRBV29-1 and TRBJ1-2): SAVISQKPSRDICQRGTSLTIQCQVDSQVTMMFWYRQQPGQSLTLIATANQGSEATYESGFVIDKFPISRPNLTFSTLTVSNMSPEDSSIYLCSVPGLSLGGYTFGSGTRLTVV.

This chain uses TRBV27 with TRBJ1-1; D unclear. The CDR3 length is 13 residues. Deletions cut 6 bases from V and 2 bases from J, with 10 bases between. Germline-derived CDR1 and CDR2 are MNHEY and SMNVEV (reference sequence). The DNA of the CDR3 is TGTGCCAGCAGCCTAGTCCTTAACACTGAAGCTTTCTTT. Translated, it gives CASSLVLNTEAFF.